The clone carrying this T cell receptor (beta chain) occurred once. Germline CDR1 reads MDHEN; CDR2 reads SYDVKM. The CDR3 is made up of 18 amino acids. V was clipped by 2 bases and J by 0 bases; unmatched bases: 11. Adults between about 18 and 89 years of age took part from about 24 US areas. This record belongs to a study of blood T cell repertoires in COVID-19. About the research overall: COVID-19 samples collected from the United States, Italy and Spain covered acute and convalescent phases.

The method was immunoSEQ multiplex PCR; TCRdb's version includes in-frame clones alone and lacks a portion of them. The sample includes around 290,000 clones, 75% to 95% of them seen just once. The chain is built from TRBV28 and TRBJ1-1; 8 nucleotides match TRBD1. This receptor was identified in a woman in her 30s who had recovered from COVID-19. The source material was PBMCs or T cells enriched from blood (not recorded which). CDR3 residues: CASSLQGALSLVNTEAFF. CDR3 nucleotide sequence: TGTGCCAGCAGTTTACAGGGGGCCTTATCCCTCGTGAACACTGAAGCTTTCTTT.